These 24 T cell receptor beta chains were sequenced from one sample in a study of T-cell reconstitution after alpha-beta-depleted transplantation in children. Unique molecular identifiers were incorporated when the TCRbeta library was constructed. One entry per CDR3 protein results from TCRdb running MiXCR on the PCR reads. The data show approximately 270,000 distinct CDR3 sequences, roughly 9.5% seen once. This specimen consisted of PBMCs from the stem cell graft donor, obtained from the stem cell graft. All receptors derive from a human donor who donated a stem cell graft to a child with SCID.

The chain has TRBV5-1 and TRBJ2-5; D possibly corresponds to TRBD1 (5 bases). The ends were cut back, 0 bases at V and 0 bases at J, with 12 bases in the middle. The CDR3 has 16 amino acids. The germline V gene has CDR1 SGHRS and CDR2 YFSETQ. The CDR3: CASSLEGDTYQETQYF. In nucleotides, the CDR3 is TGCGCCAGCAGCTTGGAAGGGGATACGTACCAAGAGACCCAGTACTTC.

The chain combines TRBV6-2 or TRBV6-3 with TRBJ2-7, with 10 positions matching TRBD2. This CDR3 region has 17 residues. The V gene's germline CDR1 is MNHEY and CDR2 SVGEGT. The V and J ends lost 5 bases and 6 bases, in that order; junction bases with no gene match: 16. Here the CDR3 DNA reads TGTGCCAGCAGTCACCCGCCGGGAAGCGGGGGGGCAGTCGAGCAGTACTTC. Translation gives CASSHPPGSGGAVEQYF.

This rearrangement joins TRBV2 to TRBJ1-4; D is unclear. Trimming pared 7 bases from V and 8 bases from J, leaving 17 bases between. CDR1 and CDR2 from the germline V gene are SNHLY and FYNNEI. The CDR3 is 14 residues long. Here the CDR3 reads CASMDGIGYEKLFF. Written as DNA, the CDR3 is TGTGCCAGCATGGACGGGATAGGGTACGAAAAACTGTTTTTT.

This chain connects TRBV7-9 to TRBJ2-1; no clear D gene. Trimming pared 3 bases from V and 5 bases from J, leaving 8 bases between. Per germline, CDR1 SEHNR and CDR2 FQNEAQ (reference sequence). This CDR3 region has 13 residues. For the CDR3, the DNA is TGTGCCAGCAGCTTTTCAGACAACAATGAGCAGTTCTTC. Translating gives CASSFSDNNEQFF.

This chain uses TRBV7-8 with TRBJ2-2; D not certain. Germline V gene lookup returns CDR1 SGHVS and CDR2 FQNEAQ. The CDR3 consists of 16 residues. V lost 3 bases, J lost 4 bases, and 15 bases lay in between. The CDR3 region has the DNA TGTGCCAGCAGCTTCCGGGCCTCGGTGGGCACCGGGGAGCTGTTTTTT. It translates to CASSFRASVGTGELFF.

V is TRBV3-1 and J is TRBJ2-6, with D possibly TRBD1 on 5 matching bases. The CDR3 extends over 18 amino acids. The V gene's germline CDR1 is LGHDT and CDR2 YNNKEL (reference sequence). With 11 bases removed from V and 0 bases from J, the gap between germline ends came to 23 bases. As DNA, the CDR3 is TGTGCCTGCTCCAAACAGGTGAAAATATTCTCTGGGGCCAACGTCCTGACTTTC. Its protein is CACSKQVKIFSGANVLTF. The whole variable domain, filled in from reference TRBV3-1 and TRBJ2-6, reads DTAVSQTPKYLVTQMGNDKSIKCEQNLGHDTMYWYKQDSKKFLKIMFSYNNKELIINETVPNRFSPKSPDKAHLNLHINSLELGDSAVYFCACSKQVKIFSGANVLTFGAGSRLTVL.

About this clonotype: A single base separates this from a much larger clone, so it may be a read error. This chain connects TRBV6-5 to TRBJ1-3; no clear D gene. Germline lookup yields CDR1 MNHEY and CDR2 SVGAGI. With 4 bases removed from V and 4 bases from J, the gap between germline ends came to 11 bases. CDR3 size: 14 residues. Here the CDR3 DNA reads TGTGCCAGCAGTTTGGCCCGGGTAGGAAACACCATATATTTT. Protein: CASSLARVGNTIYF.

This clonotype was picked up many times. The rearrangement links TRBV2 to TRBJ1-2; D is perhaps TRBD1 (6 bases). This CDR3 has 13 amino acids. Germline V gene lookup returns CDR1 SNHLY and CDR2 FYNNEI. Trimming cost V 7 bases and J 2 bases, with 11 bases left between them. CDR3 region: CASKGDMNYGYTF. The CDR3 coding sequence is TGTGCCAGCAAAGGGGACATGAACTATGGCTACACCTTC.

This chain connects TRBV3-1 to TRBJ1-3; 7 bases agree with TRBD1. V shed 4 bases and J 4 bases; nucleotides not matched to a gene: 4. Germline V gene sequence: CDR1 LGHDT, CDR2 YNNKEL (reference sequence). The length of the CDR3 is 14 residues. Here the CDR3 DNA reads TGTGCCAGCAGCCCTTCGACAGGGGGAAACACCATATATTTT. Translating gives CASSPSTGGNTIYF.

At least ten counts were recorded for this clonotype. The J gene is TRBJ2-2, the V gene TRBV12-3 or TRBV12-4, with D unresolved. The V gene lost 5 bases and the J gene lost 6 bases, with 10 bases spanning the gap. CDR3 length equals 13 residues. The CDR3 protein is CASSPRTPGELFF. The CDR3 bases are TGTGCCAGCAGTCCCCGGACCCCCGGGGAGCTGTTTTTT.

This clonotype has more than one count but fewer than ten. This chain uses TRBV12-3 or TRBV12-4 with TRBJ2-2, with D possibly TRBD1 on 5 matching bases. The V end was cut by 5 bases, the J end by 3 bases, with 13 bases between. The CDR3 runs 15 residues. The CDR3 spells CASSGAMGYTGELFF. The DNA for the CDR3 is TGTGCCAGCAGTGGGGCTATGGGTTACACCGGGGAGCTGTTTTTT.

This chain joins TRBV11-2 and TRBJ2-3; weak D call: TRBD2 (7 bases). CDR3 length: 15 residues. Germline V lookup: CDR1 SGHAT, CDR2 FQNNGV. V dropped 2 bases and J dropped 3 bases, with 12 bases sitting between them. The CDR3 reads CASSLYGGTTDTQYF. The CDR3 region has the DNA TGTGCCAGCAGCTTATACGGGGGGACAACAGATACGCAGTATTTT.

The chain is built from TRBV18 and TRBJ2-3, with 9 positions matching TRBD1. V lost 3 bases, J lost 5 bases, and 3 bases stayed unmatched. There are 14 residues in the CDR3. The germline gives CDR1 KGHSH, CDR2 LQKENI. CDR3 bases: TGTGCCAGCTCACCCGGGACAGGGAGAGATACGCAGTATTTT. Translating gives CASSPGTGRDTQYF.

V is TRBV27 and J is TRBJ2-7; D gene unclear. V was trimmed by 3 bases and J by 6 bases, leaving 15 bases between them. The CDR3 has 14 amino acids. CDR1 is MNHEY and CDR2 is SMNVEV in the germline V gene (reference sequence). CDR3 region: CASSFGDLISEQYF. The CDR3 bases are TGTGCCAGCAGTTTTGGGGATCTAATCTCCGAGCAGTACTTC.

V usage is TRBV11-2 and J usage is TRBJ2-7, with D tentatively TRBD2 (5 bases). The germline V gene encodes CDR1 SGHAT and CDR2 FQNNGV. The V end was cut by 5 bases, the J end by 3 bases, with 14 bases between. CDR3 length: 14 residues. In DNA, the CDR3 is TGTGCCAGCAGCCCCAAGCGAGGAGGCTACGAGCAGTACTTC. It specifies CASSPKRGGYEQYF.

This chain joins TRBV10-1 and TRBJ2-3, with TRBD1 identical over 8 bases. The CDR3 consists of 17 residues. V lost 8 bases, J lost 4 bases, and 17 bases stayed unmatched. Germline values: CDR1 WNHNN, CDR2 SYGVQD (reference sequence). CDR3 DNA: TGCGCCAGCTCATCCTTCACACCGGGACAGGAGTCAGATACGCAGTATTTT. This encodes CASSSFTPGQESDTQYF.

The sample holds many counts of this clonotype. V is TRBV12-3 or TRBV12-4 and J is TRBJ2-1, with 10 nucleotides matching TRBD2. The CDR3 contains 16 residues. The J segment lost 4 bases and the V segment lost 3 bases, leaving 6 bases of the junction unmatched. The CDR3 coding sequence is TGTGCCAGCAGTTTGTCTAGCGGGGGTTCATACAATGAGCAGTTCTTC. This encodes CASSLSSGGSYNEQFF.

The chain recombines TRBV7-9 with TRBJ2-2; no firm D call. The CDR3 is made up of 14 amino acids. Trimming took 7 bases from V and 6 from J, leaving 15 bases between them. Germline V gene sequence: CDR1 SEHNR, CDR2 FQNEAQ (reference sequence). The CDR3 DNA follows: TGTGCCAGCACCCAACAGACGGGCTCCGGGGAGCTGTTTTTT. Amino acid sequence: CASTQQTGSGELFF.

This clonotype was observed at least ten times. The chain joins TRBV6-5 to TRBJ2-2; D gene uncertain. CDR3 size: 11 residues. Germline CDR1 is MNHEY and CDR2 is SVGAGI. Trimming took off 5 bases at V and 3 bases at J, with 1 base between the two ends. The CDR3: CASSHTGELFF. CDR3 nucleotide sequence: TGTGCCAGCAGTCACACCGGGGAGCTGTTTTTT.

This clonotype was seen many times. The chain is built from TRBV2 and TRBJ1-1; D gene uncertain. Trimming left V 3 bases short and J 6 bases short, with 14 bases between. Per germline, CDR1 SNHLY and CDR2 FYNNEI. This CDR3 is 14 amino acids long. CDR3 region: CASSEMVGVSEAFF. CDR3 bases: TGTGCCAGCAGTGAGATGGTCGGTGTCTCTGAAGCTTTCTTT.

This clonotype came up a few times. This rearrangement joins TRBV15 to TRBJ1-1; tentative D call: TRBD1 (6 bases). This CDR3 is 15 amino acids long. V was clipped by 2 bases and J by 1 base, with 11 bases between them. CDR1 and CDR2 (germline): LNHNV, YYDKDF (reference sequence). In DNA, the CDR3 is TGTGCCACCAGCAGACATAGGGGGGAGAACACTGAAGCTTTCTTT. As protein: CATSRHRGENTEAFF. The variable domain in full, completed from reference TRBV15 and TRBJ1-1, reads DAMVIQNPRYQVTQFGKPVTLSCSQTLNHNVMYWYQQKSSQAPKLLFHYYDKDFNNEADTPDNFQSRRPNTSFCFLDIRSPGLGDTAMYLCATSRHRGENTEAFFGQGTRLTVV.

The sample holds a few counts of this clonotype. The chain recombines TRBV5-1 with TRBJ2-5; 7 nucleotides agree with TRBD1. Germline V CDR1 and CDR2: SGHRS, YFSETQ. The CDR3 covers 15 residues. Trimming at V came to 4 bases and at J to 2 bases, leaving 8 bases not matched to a gene. The CDR3 DNA reads TGCGCCAGCAGCAGTGGGACAGATCCACAAGAGACCCAGTACTTC. Translating gives CASSSGTDPQETQYF.

For the CDR3, the DNA is TGTGCCAGCAGCGAGACAGTGACCTCCTACAATGAGCAGTTCTTC. It yields the protein CASSETVTSYNEQFF. The chain couples TRBV6-1 to TRBJ2-1; maybe TRBD1 (5 bases). CDR3 length: 15 residues. Germline CDR1 and CDR2: MNHNS and SASEGT. Trimming left V 6 bases short and J 0 bases short, with 12 bases between.

Ten or more counts support this clonotype. The chain recombines TRBV5-5 with TRBJ2-1, with D tentatively TRBD2 (6 bases). The CDR3 contains 13 residues. Trimming stripped 1 base from V and 8 bases from J, with 10 bases between. In germline, CDR1 is SGHKS, CDR2 YYEKEE (reference sequence). The CDR3 is CASSLPGVDEQFF. CDR3 DNA sequence: TGTGCCAGCAGCTTGCCGGGGGTCGATGAGCAGTTCTTC. Combining the CDR3 with reference TRBV5-5 and TRBJ2-1 gives the whole variable domain DAGVTQSPTHLIKTRGQQVTLRCSPISGHKSVSWYQQVLGQGPQFIFQYYEKEERGRGNFPDRFSARQFPNYSSELNVNALLLGDSALYLCASSLPGVDEQFFGPGTRLTVL.